This T cell receptor (beta chain) was captured in a study of post-analysis software for immune sequencing data. There are a few counts of this clonotype. Included in the TCR beta cDNA libraries were unique molecular identifiers. Input populations of roughly 0.85 to 11 million T cells gave rise to roughly 500,000 cDNA molecules. One entry per CDR3 protein, called by TCRdb with MiXCR from the PCR reads. Among 820,000 or so distinct CDR3 sequences listed, roughly 50% were seen once. The clonotype comes from a girl aged 10 to 17 with multiple sclerosis. The sequenced material came from blood.

CDR3 in amino acids: CASSPVGNAASYEQYF. CDR3 in DNA: TGCGCCAGCAGCCCGGTGGGGAACGCAGCTTCCTACGAGCAGTACTTC. The chain carries TRBV5-1 and TRBJ2-7; D remains unclear. CDR3 length equals 16 residues. The V and J ends lost 4 bases and 1 base respectively, with 18 bases between them. Germline assignment: CDR1 SGHRS and CDR2 YFSETQ.